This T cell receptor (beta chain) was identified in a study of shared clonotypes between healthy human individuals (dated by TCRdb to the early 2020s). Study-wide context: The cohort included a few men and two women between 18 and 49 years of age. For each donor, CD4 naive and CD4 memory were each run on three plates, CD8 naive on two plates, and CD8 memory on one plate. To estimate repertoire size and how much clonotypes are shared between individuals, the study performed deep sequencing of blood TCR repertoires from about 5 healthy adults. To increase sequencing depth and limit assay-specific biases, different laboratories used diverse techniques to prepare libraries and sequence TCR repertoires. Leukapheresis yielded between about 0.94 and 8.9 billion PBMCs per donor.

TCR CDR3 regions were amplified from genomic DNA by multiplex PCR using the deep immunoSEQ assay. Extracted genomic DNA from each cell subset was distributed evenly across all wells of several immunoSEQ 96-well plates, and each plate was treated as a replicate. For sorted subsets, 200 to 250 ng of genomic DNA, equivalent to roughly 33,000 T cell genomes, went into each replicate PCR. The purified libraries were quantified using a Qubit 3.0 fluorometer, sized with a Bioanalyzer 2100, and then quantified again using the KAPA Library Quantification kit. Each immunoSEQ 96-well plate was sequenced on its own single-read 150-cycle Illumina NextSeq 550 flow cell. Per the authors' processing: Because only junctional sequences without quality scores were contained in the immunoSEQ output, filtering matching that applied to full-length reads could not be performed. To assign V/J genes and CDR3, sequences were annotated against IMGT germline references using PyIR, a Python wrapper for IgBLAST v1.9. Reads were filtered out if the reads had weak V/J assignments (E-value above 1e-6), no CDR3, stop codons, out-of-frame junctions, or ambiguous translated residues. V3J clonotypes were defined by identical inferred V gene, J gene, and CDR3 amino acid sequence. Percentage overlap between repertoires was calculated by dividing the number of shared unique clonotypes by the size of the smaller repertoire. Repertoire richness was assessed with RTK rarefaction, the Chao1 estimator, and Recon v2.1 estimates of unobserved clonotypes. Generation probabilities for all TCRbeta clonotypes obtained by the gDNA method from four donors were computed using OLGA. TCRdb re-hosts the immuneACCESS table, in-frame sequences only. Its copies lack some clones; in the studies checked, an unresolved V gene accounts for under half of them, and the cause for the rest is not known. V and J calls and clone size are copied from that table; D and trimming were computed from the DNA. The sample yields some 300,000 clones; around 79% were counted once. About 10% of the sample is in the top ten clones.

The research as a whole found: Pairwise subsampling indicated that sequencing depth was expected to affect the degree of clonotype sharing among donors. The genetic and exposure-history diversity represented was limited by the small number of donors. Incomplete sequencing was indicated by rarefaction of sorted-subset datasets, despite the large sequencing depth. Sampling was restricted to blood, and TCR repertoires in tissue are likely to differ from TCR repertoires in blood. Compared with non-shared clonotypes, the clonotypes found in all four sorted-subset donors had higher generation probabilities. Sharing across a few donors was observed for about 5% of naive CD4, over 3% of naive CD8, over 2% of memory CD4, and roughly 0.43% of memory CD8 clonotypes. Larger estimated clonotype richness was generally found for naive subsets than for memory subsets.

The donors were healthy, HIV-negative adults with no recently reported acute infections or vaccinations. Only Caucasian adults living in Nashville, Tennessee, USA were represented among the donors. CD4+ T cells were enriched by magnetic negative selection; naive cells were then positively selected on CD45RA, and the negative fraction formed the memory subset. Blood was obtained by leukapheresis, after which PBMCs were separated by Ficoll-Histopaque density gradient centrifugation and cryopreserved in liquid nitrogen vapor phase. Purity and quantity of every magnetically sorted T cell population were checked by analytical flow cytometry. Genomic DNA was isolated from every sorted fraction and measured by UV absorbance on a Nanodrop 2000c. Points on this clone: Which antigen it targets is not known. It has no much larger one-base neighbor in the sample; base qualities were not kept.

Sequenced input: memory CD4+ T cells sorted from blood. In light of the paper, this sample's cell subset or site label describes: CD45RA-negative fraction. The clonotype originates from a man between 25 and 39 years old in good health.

Here the CDR3 is given as CASSLVEGLYEQYF. The nucleotide sequence is given as TGTGCCAGCAGCTTAGTAGAGGGGCTATACGAGCAGTACTTC. Rearrangement joined TRBV7-9 to TRBJ2-7; the D gene cannot be resolved beyond TRBD1 or TRBD2, each matching 5 bases. CDR1 SEHNR and CDR2 FQNEAQ are derived from the germline V gene (reference sequence). V was cut back by 1 base and J by 4 bases, leaving a gap of 11 bases between them. Taken from cysteine to phenylalanine, the CDR3 has 14 residues. Only CDR3 DNA remains: 42 bases, in frame from the first base.